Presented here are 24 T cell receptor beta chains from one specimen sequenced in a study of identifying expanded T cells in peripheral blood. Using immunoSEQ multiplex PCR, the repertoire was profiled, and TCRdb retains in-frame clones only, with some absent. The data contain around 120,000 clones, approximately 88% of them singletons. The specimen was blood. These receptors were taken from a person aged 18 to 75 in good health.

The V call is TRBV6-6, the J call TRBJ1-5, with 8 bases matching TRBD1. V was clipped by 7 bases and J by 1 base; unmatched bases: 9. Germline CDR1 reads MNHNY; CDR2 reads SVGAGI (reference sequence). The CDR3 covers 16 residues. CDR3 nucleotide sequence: TGTGCCAGCAAGGCTCGGACAGGGATCAGCAATCAGCCCCAGCATTTT. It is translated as CASKARTGISNQPQHF.

The CDR3 bases are TGTGCCAGCAGCCCCGGTGGGGTAACGCAGTATTTT. Residues: CASSPGGVTQYF. V gene TRBV7-9 combines with J gene TRBJ2-3; D is unclear. The germline V gene encodes CDR1 SEHNR and CDR2 FQNEAQ (reference sequence). V was shortened by 5 bases and J by 9 bases, with 12 bases between the two germline ends. This CDR3 region has 12 residues.

CDR3 protein: CASSSQGAEYEQYF. CDR3 nucleotides: TGTGCCAGCAGTTCACAGGGGGCGGAGTACGAGCAGTACTTC. This chain uses TRBV6-5 with TRBJ2-7; TRBD1 matches 9 bases. Trimming took 4 bases from V and 4 from J; bases not matched to a gene: 5. Germline V gene sequence: CDR1 MNHEY, CDR2 SVGAGI. The length of the CDR3 is 14 residues.

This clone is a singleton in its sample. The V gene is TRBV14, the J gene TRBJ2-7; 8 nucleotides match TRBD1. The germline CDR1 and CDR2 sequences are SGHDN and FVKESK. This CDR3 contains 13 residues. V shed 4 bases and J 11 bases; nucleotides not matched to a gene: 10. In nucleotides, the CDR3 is TGTGCCAGCAGCCCACAGGGGGGCGGCCGGAAGTACTTC. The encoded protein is CASSPQGGGRKYF. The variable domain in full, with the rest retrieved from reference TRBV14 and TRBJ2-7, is EAGVTQFPSHSVIEKGQTVTLRCDPISGHDNLYWYRRVMGKEIKFLLHFVKESKQDESGMPNNRFLAERTGGTYSTLKVQPAELEDSGVYFCASSPQGGGRKYFGPGTRLTVT.

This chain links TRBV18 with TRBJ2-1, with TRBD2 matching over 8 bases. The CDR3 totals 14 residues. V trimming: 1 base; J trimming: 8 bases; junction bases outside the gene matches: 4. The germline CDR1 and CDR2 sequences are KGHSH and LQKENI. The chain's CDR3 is CASSPQRTSHEQFF. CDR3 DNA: TGTGCCAGCTCACCACAACGGACTAGCCATGAGCAGTTCTTC.

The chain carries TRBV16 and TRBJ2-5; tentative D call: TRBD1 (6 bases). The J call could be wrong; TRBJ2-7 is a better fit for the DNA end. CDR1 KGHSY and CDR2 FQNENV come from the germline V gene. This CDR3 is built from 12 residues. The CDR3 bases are TGTGCCAGCAGCCTCCAGGGGAACGAGCAGTACTTC. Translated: CASSLQGNEQYF.

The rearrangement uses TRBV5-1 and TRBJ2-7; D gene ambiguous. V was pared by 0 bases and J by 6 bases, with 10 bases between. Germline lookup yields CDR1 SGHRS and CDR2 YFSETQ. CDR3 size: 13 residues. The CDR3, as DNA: TGCGCCAGCAGCTTGGGGGTAGCCGGCGAGCAGTACTTC. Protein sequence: CASSLGVAGEQYF.

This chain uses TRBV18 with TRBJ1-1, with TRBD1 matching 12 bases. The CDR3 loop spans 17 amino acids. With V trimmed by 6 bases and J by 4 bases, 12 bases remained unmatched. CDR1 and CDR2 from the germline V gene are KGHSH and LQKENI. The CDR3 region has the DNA TGTGCCAGCTCCCAAATGGGGACAGGGGGCTCGGGCACTGAAGCTTTCTTT. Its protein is CASSQMGTGGSGTEAFF.

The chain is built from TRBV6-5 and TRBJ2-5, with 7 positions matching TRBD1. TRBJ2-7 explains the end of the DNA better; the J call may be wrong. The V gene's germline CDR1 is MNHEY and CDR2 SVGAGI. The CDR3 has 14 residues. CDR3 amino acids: CASSATGTFYEQYF. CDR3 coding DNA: TGTGCCAGCAGCGCGACAGGGACCTTCTACGAGCAGTACTTC.

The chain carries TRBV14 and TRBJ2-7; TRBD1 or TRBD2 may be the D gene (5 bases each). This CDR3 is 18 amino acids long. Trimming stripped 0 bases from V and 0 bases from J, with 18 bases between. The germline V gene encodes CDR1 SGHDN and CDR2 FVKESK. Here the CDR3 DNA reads TGTGCCAGCAGCCAAGAGTGGGGGAAACAGGTTAGCTCCTACGAGCAGTACTTC. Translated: CASSQEWGKQVSSYEQYF. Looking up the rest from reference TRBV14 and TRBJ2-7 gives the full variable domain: EAGVTQFPSHSVIEKGQTVTLRCDPISGHDNLYWYRRVMGKEIKFLLHFVKESKQDESGMPNNRFLAERTGGTYSTLKVQPAELEDSGVYFCASSQEWGKQVSSYEQYFGPGTRLTVT.

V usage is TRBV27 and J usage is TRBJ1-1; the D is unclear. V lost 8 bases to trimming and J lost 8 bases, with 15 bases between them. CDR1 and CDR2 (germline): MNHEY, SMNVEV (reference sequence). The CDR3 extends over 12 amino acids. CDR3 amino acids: CASALSGSEAFF. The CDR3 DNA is TGTGCCAGCGCCCTATCTGGGTCAGAAGCTTTCTTT.

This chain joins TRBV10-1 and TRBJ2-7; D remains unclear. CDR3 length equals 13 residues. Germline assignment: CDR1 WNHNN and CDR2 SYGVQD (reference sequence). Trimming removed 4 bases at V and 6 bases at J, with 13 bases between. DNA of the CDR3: TGCGCCAGCAGTGGATCAATTTTAGGCGAGCAGTACTTC. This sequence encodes CASSGSILGEQYF.

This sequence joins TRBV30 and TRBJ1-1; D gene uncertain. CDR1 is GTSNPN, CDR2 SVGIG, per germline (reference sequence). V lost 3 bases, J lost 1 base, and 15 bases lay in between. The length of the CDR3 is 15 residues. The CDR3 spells CAWRNLRRENTEAFF. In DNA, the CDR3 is TGTGCCTGGAGGAACCTTCGGAGGGAGAACACTGAAGCTTTCTTT.

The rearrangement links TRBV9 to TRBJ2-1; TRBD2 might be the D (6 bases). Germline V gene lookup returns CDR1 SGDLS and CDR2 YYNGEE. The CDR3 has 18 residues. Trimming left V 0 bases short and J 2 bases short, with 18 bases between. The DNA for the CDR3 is TGTGCCAGCAGCGTAGAGGTATTGGGGCGGGGCGCCTACAATGAGCAGTTCTTC. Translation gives CASSVEVLGRGAYNEQFF.

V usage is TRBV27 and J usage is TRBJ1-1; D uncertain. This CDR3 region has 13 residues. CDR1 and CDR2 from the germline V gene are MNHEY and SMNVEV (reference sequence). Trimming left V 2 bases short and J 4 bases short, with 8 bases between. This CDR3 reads CASSLGPRTEAFF. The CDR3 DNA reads TGTGCCAGCAGTTTAGGTCCGCGCACTGAAGCTTTCTTT.

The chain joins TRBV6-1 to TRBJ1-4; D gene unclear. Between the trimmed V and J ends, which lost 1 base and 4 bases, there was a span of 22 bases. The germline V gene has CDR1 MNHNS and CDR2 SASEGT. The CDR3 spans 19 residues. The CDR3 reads CASSEVGVRGGLHNEKLFF. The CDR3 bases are TGTGCCAGCAGTGAAGTTGGTGTTCGGGGTGGGCTCCATAATGAAAAACTGTTTTTT.

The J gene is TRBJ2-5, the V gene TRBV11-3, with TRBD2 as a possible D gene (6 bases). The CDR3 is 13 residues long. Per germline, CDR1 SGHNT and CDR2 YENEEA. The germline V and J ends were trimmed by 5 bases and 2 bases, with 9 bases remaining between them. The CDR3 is CASSRDFQETQYF. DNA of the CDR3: TGTGCCAGCAGCCGGGACTTTCAAGAGACCCAGTACTTC. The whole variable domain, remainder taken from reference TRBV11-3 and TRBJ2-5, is EAGVVQSPRYKIIEKKQPVAFWCNPISGHNTLYWYLQNLGQGPELLIRYENEEAVDDSQLPKDRFSAERLKGVDSTLKIQPAELGDSAVYLCASSRDFQETQYFGPGTRLLVL.

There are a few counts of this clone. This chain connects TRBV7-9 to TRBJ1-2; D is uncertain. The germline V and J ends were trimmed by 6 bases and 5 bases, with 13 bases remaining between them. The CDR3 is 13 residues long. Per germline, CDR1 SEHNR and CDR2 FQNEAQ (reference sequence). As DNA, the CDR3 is TGTGCCAGCAGGGCCGACCCAAGGTATGGCTACACCTTC. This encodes CASRADPRYGYTF.

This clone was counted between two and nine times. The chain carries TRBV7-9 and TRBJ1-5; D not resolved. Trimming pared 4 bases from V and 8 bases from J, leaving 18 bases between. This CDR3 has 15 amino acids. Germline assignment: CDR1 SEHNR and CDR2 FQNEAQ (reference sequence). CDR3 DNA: TGTGCCAGCAGCTCCTGGGAGCGGGGTACTGAGCCCCAGCATTTT. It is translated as CASSSWERGTEPQHF.

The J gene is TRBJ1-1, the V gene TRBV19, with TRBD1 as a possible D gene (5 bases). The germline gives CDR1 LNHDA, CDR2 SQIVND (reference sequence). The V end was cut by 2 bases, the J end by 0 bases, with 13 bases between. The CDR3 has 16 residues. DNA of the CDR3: TGTGCCAGTAGTATACGACAGAGTATGATGAACACTGAAGCTTTCTTT. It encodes CASSIRQSMMNTEAFF.

DNA for the CDR3: TGTGCCAGTAGGCCACAGCTTTATAGCAATCAGCCCCAGCATTTT. This gives the protein CASRPQLYSNQPQHF. The genes are TRBV19 and TRBJ1-5; D remains ambiguous. Germline V lookup: CDR1 LNHDA, CDR2 SQIVND (reference sequence). This CDR3 has 15 amino acids. The ends were cut back, 6 bases at V and 0 bases at J, with 12 bases in the middle.

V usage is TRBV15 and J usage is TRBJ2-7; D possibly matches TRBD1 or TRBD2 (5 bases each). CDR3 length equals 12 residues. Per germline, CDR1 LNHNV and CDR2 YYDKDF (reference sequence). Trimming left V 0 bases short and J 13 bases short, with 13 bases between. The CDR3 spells CATSRDGGDGYF. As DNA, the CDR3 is TGTGCCACCAGCAGAGATGGGGGAGACGGTTACTTC.

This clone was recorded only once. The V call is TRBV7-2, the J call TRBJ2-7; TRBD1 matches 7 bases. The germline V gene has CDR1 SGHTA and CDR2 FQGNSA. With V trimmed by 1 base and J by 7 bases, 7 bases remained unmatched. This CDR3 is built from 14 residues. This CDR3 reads CASSLDYRGREQYF. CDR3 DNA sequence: TGTGCCAGCAGCTTAGATTACAGGGGTCGGGAGCAGTACTTC.

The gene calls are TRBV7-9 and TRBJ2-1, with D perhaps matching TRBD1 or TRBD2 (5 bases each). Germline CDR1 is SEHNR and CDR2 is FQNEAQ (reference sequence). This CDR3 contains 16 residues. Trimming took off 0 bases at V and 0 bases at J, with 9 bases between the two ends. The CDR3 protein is CASSLAGVSSYNEQFF. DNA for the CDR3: TGTGCCAGCAGCTTAGCGGGGGTAAGCTCCTACAATGAGCAGTTCTTC.